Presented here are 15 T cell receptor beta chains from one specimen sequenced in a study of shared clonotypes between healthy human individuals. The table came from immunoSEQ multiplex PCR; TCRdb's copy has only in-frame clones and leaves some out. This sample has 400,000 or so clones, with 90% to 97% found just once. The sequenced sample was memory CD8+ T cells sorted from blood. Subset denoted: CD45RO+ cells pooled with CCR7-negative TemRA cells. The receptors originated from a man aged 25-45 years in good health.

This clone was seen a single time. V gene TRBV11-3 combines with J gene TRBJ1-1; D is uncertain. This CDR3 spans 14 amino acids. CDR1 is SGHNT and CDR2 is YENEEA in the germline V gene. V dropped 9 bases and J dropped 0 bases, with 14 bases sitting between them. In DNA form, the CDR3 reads TGTGCCAGTGTGGCCGGTAACATGAACACTGAAGCTTTCTTT. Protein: CASVAGNMNTEAFF. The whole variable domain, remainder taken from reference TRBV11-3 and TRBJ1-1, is EAGVVQSPRYKIIEKKQPVAFWCNPISGHNTLYWYLQNLGQGPELLIRYENEEAVDDSQLPKDRFSAERLKGVDSTLKIQPAELGDSAVYLCASVAGNMNTEAFFGQGTRLTVV.

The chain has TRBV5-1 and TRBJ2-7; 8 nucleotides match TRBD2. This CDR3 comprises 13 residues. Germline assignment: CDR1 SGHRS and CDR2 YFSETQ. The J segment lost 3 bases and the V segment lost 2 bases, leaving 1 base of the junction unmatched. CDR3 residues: CASSFGRGYEQYF. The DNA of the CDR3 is TGCGCCAGCAGCTTCGGGAGGGGCTACGAGCAGTACTTC.

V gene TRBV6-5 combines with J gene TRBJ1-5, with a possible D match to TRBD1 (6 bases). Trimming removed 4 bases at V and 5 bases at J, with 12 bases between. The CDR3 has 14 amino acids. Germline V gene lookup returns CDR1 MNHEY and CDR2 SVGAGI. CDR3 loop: CASSFSDRYQPQHF. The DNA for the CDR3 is TGTGCCAGCAGTTTCTCTGACAGGTATCAGCCCCAGCATTTT.

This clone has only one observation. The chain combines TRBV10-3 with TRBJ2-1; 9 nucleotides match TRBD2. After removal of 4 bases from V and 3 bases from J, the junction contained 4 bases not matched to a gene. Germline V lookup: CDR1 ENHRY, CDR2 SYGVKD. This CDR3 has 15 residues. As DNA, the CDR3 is TGTGCCATCAGTGTTACAGCGGGAGGCTACAATGAGCAGTTCTTC. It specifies CAISVTAGGYNEQFF.

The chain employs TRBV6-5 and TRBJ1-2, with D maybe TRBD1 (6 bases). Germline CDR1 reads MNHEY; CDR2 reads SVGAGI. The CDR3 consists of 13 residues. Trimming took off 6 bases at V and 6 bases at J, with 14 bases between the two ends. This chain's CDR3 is CASSGTGYNGYTF. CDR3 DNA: TGTGCCAGCAGCGGAACAGGGTATAATGGCTACACCTTC.

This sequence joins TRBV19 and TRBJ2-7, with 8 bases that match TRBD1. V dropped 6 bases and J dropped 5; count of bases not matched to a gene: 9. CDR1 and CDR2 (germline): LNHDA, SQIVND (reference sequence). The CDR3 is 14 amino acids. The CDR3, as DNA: TGTGCCAGTAGCTCCAGGACAGGGAAAAACGAGCAGTACTTC. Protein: CASSSRTGKNEQYF.

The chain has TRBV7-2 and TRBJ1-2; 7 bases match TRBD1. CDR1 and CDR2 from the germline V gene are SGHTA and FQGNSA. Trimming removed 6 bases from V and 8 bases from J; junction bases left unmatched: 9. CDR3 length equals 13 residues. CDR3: CASSLDRRGGYTF. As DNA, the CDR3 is TGTGCCAGCAGTTTGGACAGGAGGGGCGGCTACACCTTC.

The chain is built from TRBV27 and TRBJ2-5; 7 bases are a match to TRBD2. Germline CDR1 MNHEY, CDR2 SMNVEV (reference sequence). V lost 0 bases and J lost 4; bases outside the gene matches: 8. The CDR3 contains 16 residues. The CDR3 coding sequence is TGTGCCAGCAGTTTATCGGGGGAGGGCCCCGGAGAGACCCAGTACTTC. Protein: CASSLSGEGPGETQYF.

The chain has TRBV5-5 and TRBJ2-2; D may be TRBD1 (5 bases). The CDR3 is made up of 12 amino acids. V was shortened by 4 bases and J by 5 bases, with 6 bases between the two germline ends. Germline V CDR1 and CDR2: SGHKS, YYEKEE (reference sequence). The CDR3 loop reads CASSKGTGELFF. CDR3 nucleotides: TGTGCCAGCAGCAAGGGGACCGGGGAGCTGTTTTTT.

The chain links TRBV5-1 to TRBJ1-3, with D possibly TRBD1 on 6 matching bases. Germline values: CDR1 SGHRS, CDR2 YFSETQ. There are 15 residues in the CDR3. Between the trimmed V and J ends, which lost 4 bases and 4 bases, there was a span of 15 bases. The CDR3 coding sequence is TGCGCCAGCAGCCAGGGGTCTCCAGCGGGAAACACCATATATTTT. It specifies CASSQGSPAGNTIYF.

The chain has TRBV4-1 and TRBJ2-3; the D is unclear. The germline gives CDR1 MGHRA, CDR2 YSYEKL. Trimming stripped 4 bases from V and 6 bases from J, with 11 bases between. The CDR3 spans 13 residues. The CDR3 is CASSLGASDTQYF. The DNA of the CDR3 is TGCGCCAGCAGCCTAGGCGCAAGTGATACGCAGTATTTT.

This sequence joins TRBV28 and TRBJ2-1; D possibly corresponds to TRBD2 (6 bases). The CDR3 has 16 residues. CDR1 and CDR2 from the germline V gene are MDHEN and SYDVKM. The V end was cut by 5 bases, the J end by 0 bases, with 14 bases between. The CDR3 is CASSPNRDFSYNEQFF. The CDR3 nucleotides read TGTGCCAGCAGTCCGAACCGGGACTTCTCCTACAATGAGCAGTTCTTC.

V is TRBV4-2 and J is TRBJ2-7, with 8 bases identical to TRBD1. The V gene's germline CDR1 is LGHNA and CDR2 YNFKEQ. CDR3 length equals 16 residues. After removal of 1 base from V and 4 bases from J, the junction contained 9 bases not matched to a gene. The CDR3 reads CASSQVSAGGSYEQYF. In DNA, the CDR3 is TGTGCCAGCAGCCAAGTTTCTGCAGGGGGCAGTTACGAGCAGTACTTC.

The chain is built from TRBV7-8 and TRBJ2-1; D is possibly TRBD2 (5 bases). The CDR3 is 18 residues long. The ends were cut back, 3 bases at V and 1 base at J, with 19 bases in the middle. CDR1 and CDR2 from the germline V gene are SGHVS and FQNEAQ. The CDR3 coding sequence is TGTGCCAGCAGCTTGATCCCGGGGTCCCTCCCATCCTACAATGAGCAGTTCTTC. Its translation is CASSLIPGSLPSYNEQFF.

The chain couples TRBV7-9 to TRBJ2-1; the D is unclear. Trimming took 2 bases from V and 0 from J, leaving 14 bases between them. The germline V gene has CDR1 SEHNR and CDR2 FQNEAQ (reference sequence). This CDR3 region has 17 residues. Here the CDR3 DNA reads TGTGCCAGCAGCTTATGGGTAATTAGAGGCTCCTACAATGAGCAGTTCTTC. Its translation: CASSLWVIRGSYNEQFF. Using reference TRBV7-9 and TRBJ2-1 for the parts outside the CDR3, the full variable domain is DTGVSQNPRHKITKRGQNVTFRCDPISEHNRLYWYRQTLGQGPEFLTYFQNEAQLEKSRLLSDRFSAERPKGSFSTLEIQRTEQGDSAMYLCASSLWVIRGSYNEQFFGPGTRLTVL.